In this sample, the clone carrying this TCR beta chain turned up a few times. Its antigen remains unidentified. CDR1 is SEHNR and CDR2 is FQNEAQ in the germline V gene (reference sequence). This CDR3 is 13 amino acids long. V lost 3 bases to trimming and J lost 3 bases, with 6 bases between them. PCR was performed a second time for about 7 to 11 cycles using a sample-barcoded 5' primer and a J-beta primer mix. Each CDR3 protein is one row after TCRdb ran MiXCR on the 5' RACE reads. The sample lists about 1.5 million distinct CDR3 sequences, 42% occurring once. The donors, aged about 6 to 90, were healthy Caucasians from Russia. Each sample yielded at least 6 million isolated PBMCs. The sample originates from a study of blood T cells in healthy people across ages. Study-level results: With age, beta diversity per million T cells declined roughly linearly, significantly by 40 to 50.

The rearrangement links TRBV7-9 to TRBJ2-1, with D unclear. The clonotype originates from a woman aged 18 to 35 in good health. Material: blood. CDR3 bases: TGTGCCAGCAGCTTCCAAGACTACAATGAGCAGTTCTTC. Its translation is CASSFQDYNEQFF. The variable domain in full, completed from reference TRBV7-9 and TRBJ2-1, reads DTGVSQNPRHKITKRGQNVTFRCDPISEHNRLYWYRQTLGQGPEFLTYFQNEAQLEKSRLLSDRFSAERPKGSFSTLEIQRTEQGDSAMYLCASSFQDYNEQFFGPGTRLTVL.